A selection of T cell receptor beta chains follows, all from one sample in a study of cytomegalovirus exposure and HLA in healthy donors. The protocol was immunoSEQ multiplex PCR, while the TCRdb copy is restricted to in-frame clones and leaves out a portion. The sample includes more than 85,000 clones, 75% seen only once; the top ten take more than 4.5%. Sequenced input: PBMCs. The receptors stem from a woman aged 18-29 years in good health and CMV-seropositive. Each CDR3 is given with its conserved first and last residue. The order of the fields is clone size, D gene, J gene, V gene, CDR3 protein, CDR3 DNA. The D gene is left open where the match is weak. Some rows mark clone size as missing; the rest say once, few, many or name a class of expanded clone.

abundance: NA; d_gene: NA; j_gene: TRBJ1-4; v_gene: TRBV9; CDR3aa: CASSGDSTVSSEKLFF; CDR3nt: TGTGCCAGCAGCGGAGATTCGACAGTCTCGAGTGAAAAACTGTTTTTT
abundance: NA; d_gene: NA; j_gene: TRBJ2-7; v_gene: TRBV30; CDR3aa: CAWRISPPYEQYF; CDR3nt: TGTGCCTGGAGAATCAGTCCTCCCTACGAGCAGTACTTC
abundance: NA; d_gene: TRBD1; j_gene: TRBJ2-7; v_gene: TRBV11-2; CDR3aa: CASSLDGGTGRTYEQYF; CDR3nt: TGTGCCAGCAGCTTAGACGGAGGGACAGGGCGGACCTACGAGCAGTACTTC
abundance: NA; d_gene: NA; j_gene: TRBJ2-3; v_gene: TRBV5-1; CDR3aa: CASSLDASVGTDTQYF; CDR3nt: TGCGCCAGCAGCTTGGACGCTAGCGTAGGCACAGATACGCAGTATTTT
abundance: once; d_gene: TRBD1; j_gene: TRBJ2-5; v_gene: TRBV7-9; CDR3aa: CASSYARGLQETQYF; CDR3nt: TGTGCCAGCAGCTACGCCAGGGGGCTGCAAGAGACCCAGTACTTC
abundance: NA; d_gene: NA; j_gene: TRBJ1-4; v_gene: TRBV19; CDR3aa: CASRDGGTNEKLFF; CDR3nt: TGTGCCAGTAGAGACGGGGGGACTAATGAAAAACTGTTTTTT
abundance: few; d_gene: TRBD2; j_gene: TRBJ2-1; v_gene: TRBV27; CDR3aa: CASSWASGAYNEQFF; CDR3nt: TGTGCCAGCAGTTGGGCTAGCGGAGCCTACAATGAGCAGTTCTTC
abundance: few; d_gene: TRBD1; j_gene: TRBJ2-7; v_gene: TRBV19; CDR3aa: CASSIRTGGYEQYF; CDR3nt: TGTGCCAGTAGTATAAGGACAGGGGGCTACGAGCAGTACTTC
abundance: NA; d_gene: NA; j_gene: TRBJ1-2; v_gene: TRBV19; CDR3aa: CASSIAPRDYGYTF; CDR3nt: TGTGCCAGTAGTATAGCACCGAGAGACTATGGCTACACCTTC
abundance: once; d_gene: NA; j_gene: TRBJ2-3; v_gene: TRBV18; CDR3aa: CASSPPEGGGSTDTQYF; CDR3nt: TGTGCCAGCTCACCACCGGAAGGCGGAGGCAGCACAGATACGCAGTATTTT
abundance: few; d_gene: TRBD1; j_gene: TRBJ2-3; v_gene: TRBV7-6; CDR3aa: CASSPRTGADTQYF; CDR3nt: TGTGCCAGCAGCCCTCGGACAGGGGCAGATACGCAGTATTTT
abundance: NA; d_gene: TRBD2; j_gene: TRBJ2-7; v_gene: TRBV23-1; CDR3aa: CASSCGLAEIYEQYF; CDR3nt: TGCGCCAGCAGCTGTGGACTAGCGGAGATCTACGAGCAGTACTTC
abundance: NA; d_gene: NA; j_gene: TRBJ1-4; v_gene: TRBV25-1; CDR3aa: CASSRGNEKLFF; CDR3nt: TGTGCCAGCAGTAGGGGGAATGAAAAACTGTTTTTT
abundance: few; d_gene: TRBD1; j_gene: TRBJ2-2; v_gene: TRBV5-1; CDR3aa: CASRGQVNTGELFF; CDR3nt: TGCGCCAGCAGGGGACAGGTCAACACCGGGGAGCTGTTTTTT
abundance: NA; d_gene: TRBD1; j_gene: TRBJ2-3; v_gene: TRBV4-1; CDR3aa: CASRVQGARDTQYF; CDR3nt: TGCGCCAGCAGGGTCCAGGGGGCTAGAGATACGCAGTATTTT
abundance: few; d_gene: TRBD2; j_gene: TRBJ2-7; v_gene: TRBV9; CDR3aa: CASSVGTNSYEQYF; CDR3nt: TGTGCCAGCAGCGTCGGGACTAACTCCTACGAGCAGTACTTC
abundance: once; d_gene: NA; j_gene: TRBJ1-4; v_gene: TRBV7-8; CDR3aa: CASSPRVSTNEKLFF; CDR3nt: TGTGCCAGCAGCCCCCGAGTCTCAACTAATGAAAAACTGTTTTTT
abundance: NA; d_gene: NA; j_gene: TRBJ2-5; v_gene: TRBV7-9; CDR3aa: CASSLAGQPQETQYF; CDR3nt: TGTGCCAGCAGCTTAGCCGGACAGCCCCAAGAGACCCAGTACTTC
abundance: NA; d_gene: TRBD1; j_gene: TRBJ2-5; v_gene: TRBV4-3; CDR3aa: CASSQDGAGQGQETQYF; CDR3nt: TGCGCCAGCAGCCAAGACGGAGCGGGACAGGGCCAAGAGACCCAGTACTTC
abundance: few; d_gene: NA; j_gene: TRBJ1-5; v_gene: TRBV9; CDR3aa: CASSVGDSGTSNQPQHF; CDR3nt: TGTGCCAGCAGCGTAGGCGACTCCGGGACATCCAATCAGCCCCAGCATTTT